This TCR beta chain comes out of a study of shared clonotypes between healthy human individuals. Notes on the study in general: Clonotypes shared by all four sorted-subset donors had higher generation probabilities than non-shared clonotypes. Clonotype sharing among donors likely depends on sequencing depth.

Naive CD8 populations comprised CD45RO-negative cells positively selected for CCR7, excluding terminally differentiated effector memory CD45RA+ cells. Profiled with immunoSEQ multiplex PCR; TCRdb holds only in-frame clones, not every one. The table has millions of clones, just under 95% seen once. This clone was seen a few times. Its cognate antigen is unknown. Looked up from germline, CDR1 is GTSNPN and CDR2 is SVGIG (reference sequence). This CDR3 has 14 amino acids. Trimming took 7 bases from V and 3 from J, leaving 18 bases between them. Sequences were obtained from naive CD8+ T cells sorted from blood. This chain uses TRBV30 with TRBJ1-1; maybe TRBD1 (6 bases). The clonotype originates from a man younger than 35 in good health. The CDR3 spells CALGRGKMDTEAFF. In nucleotides, the CDR3 is TGTGCCTTGGGGAGGGGGAAAATGGACACTGAAGCTTTCTTT.